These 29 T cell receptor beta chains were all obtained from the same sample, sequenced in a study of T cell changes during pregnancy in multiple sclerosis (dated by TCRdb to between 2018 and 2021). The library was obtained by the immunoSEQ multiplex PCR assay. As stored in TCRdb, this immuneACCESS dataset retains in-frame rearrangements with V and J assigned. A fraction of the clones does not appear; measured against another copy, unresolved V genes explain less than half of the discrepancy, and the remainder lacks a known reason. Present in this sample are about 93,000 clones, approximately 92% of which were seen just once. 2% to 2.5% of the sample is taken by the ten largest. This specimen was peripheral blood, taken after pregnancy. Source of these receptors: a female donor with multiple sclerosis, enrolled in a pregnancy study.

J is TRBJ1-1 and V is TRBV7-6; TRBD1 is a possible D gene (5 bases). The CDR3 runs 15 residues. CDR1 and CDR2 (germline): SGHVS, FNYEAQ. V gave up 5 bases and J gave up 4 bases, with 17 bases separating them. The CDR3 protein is CASSLNGGVGTEAFF. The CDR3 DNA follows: TGTGCCAGCAGCCTAAACGGGGGAGTTGGCACTGAAGCTTTCTTT.

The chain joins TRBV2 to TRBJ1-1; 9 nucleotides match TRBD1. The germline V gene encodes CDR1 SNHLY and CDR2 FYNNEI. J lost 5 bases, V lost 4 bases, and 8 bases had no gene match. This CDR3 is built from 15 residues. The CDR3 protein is CASSAQGAGGTEAFF. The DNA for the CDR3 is TGTGCCAGCAGTGCACAGGGGGCCGGAGGTACTGAAGCTTTCTTT.

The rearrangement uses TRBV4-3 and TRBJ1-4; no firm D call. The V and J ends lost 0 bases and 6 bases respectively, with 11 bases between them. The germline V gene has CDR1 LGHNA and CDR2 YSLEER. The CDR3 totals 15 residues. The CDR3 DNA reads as TGCGCCAGCAGCCAAGATCTCTTGGGAGATGAAAAACTGTTTTTT. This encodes CASSQDLLGDEKLFF.

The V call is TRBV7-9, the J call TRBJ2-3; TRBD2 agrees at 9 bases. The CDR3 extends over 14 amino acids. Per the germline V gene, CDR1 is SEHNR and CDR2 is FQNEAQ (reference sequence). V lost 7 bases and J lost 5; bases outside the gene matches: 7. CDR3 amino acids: CASNLGGGEDTQYF. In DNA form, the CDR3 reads TGTGCCAGCAACCTCGGCGGGGGGGAAGATACGCAGTATTTT. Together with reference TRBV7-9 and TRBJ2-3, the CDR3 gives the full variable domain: DTGVSQNPRHKITKRGQNVTFRCDPISEHNRLYWYRQTLGQGPEFLTYFQNEAQLEKSRLLSDRFSAERPKGSFSTLEIQRTEQGDSAMYLCASNLGGGEDTQYFGPGTRLTVL.

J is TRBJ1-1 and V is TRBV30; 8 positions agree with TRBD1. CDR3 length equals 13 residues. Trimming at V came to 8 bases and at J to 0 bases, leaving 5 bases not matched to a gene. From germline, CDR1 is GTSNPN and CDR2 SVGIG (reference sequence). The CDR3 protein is CAGGQGMNTEAFF. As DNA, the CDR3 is TGTGCCGGCGGACAGGGAATGAACACTGAAGCTTTCTTT.

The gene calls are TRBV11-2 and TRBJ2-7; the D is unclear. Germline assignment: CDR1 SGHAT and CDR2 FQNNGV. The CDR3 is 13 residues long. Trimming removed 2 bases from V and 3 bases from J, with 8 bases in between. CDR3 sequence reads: CASSLSPFYEQYF. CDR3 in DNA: TGTGCCAGCAGCTTATCCCCCTTCTACGAGCAGTACTTC.

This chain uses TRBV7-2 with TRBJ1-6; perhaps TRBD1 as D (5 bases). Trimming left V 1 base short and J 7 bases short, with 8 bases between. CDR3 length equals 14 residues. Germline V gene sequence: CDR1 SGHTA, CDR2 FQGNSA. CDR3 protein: CASSLGQLNSPLHF. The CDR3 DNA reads TGTGCCAGCAGCTTAGGACAGCTAAATTCACCCCTCCACTTT.

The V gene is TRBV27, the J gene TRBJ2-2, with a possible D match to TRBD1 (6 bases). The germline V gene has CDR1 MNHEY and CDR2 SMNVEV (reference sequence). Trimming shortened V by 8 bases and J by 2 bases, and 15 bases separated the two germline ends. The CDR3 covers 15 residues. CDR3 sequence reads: CASRRQVSNTGELFF. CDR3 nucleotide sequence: TGTGCCAGCCGCCGACAGGTCTCCAACACCGGGGAGCTGTTTTTT.

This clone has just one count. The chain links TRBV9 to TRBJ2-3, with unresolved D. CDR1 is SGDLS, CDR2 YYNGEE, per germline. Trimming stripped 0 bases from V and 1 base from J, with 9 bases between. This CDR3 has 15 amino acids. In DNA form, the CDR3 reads TGTGCCAGCAGCGTAGCGATACGGGGCACAGATACGCAGTATTTT. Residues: CASSVAIRGTDTQYF.

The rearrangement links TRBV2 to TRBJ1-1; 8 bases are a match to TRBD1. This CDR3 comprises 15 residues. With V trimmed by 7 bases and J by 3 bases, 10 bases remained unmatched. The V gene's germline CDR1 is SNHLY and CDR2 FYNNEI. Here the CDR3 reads CASNQGAGQDTEAFF. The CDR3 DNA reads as TGTGCCAGCAACCAGGGGGCGGGTCAGGACACTGAAGCTTTCTTT.

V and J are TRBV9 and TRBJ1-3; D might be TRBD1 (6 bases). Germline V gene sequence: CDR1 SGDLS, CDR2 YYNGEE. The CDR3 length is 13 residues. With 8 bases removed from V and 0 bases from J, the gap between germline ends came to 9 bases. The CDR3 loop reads CASKGVSGNTIYF. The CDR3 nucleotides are TGTGCCAGTAAGGGGGTCTCTGGAAACACCATATATTTT.

The CDR3 DNA reads as TGTGCCAGCACCCCGGGTGGGTTCAGCGGCTACACCTTC. Its translation is CASTPGGFSGYTF. J is TRBJ1-2 and V is TRBV11-2; D is unclear. Germline CDR1 SGHAT, CDR2 FQNNGV. The CDR3 spans 13 residues. The V and J ends lost 7 bases and 8 bases respectively, with 17 bases between them.

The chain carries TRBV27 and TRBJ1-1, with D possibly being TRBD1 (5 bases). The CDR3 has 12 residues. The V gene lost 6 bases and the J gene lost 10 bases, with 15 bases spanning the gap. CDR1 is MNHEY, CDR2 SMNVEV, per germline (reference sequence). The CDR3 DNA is TGTGCCAGCAGCCCAACAGGAAACGGAGCTTTCTTT. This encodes CASSPTGNGAFF.

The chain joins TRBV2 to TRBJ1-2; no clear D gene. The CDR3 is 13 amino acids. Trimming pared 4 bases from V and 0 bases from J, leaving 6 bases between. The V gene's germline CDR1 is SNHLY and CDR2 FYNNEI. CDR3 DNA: TGTGCCAGCAGTGGAACAGCTAACTATGGCTACACCTTC. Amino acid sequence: CASSGTANYGYTF.

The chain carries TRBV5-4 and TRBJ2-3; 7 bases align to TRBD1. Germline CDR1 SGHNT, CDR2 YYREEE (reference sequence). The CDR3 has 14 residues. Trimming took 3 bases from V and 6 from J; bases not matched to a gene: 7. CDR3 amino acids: CASSSDRRSDTQYF. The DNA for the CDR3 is TGTGCCAGCAGCTCGGACAGGAGGTCCGATACGCAGTATTTT.

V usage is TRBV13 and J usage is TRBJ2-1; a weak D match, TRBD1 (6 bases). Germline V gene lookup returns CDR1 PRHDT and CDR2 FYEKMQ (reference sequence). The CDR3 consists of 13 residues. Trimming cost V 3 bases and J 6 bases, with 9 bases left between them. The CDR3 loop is CASSLNRVNEQFF. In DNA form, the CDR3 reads TGTGCCAGCAGCTTGAACAGGGTCAATGAGCAGTTCTTC.

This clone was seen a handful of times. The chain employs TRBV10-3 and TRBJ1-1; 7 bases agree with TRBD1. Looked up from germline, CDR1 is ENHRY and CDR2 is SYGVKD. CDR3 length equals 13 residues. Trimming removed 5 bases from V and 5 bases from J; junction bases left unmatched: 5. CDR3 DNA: TGTGCCATCAGTCAAACAGGGGATACTGAAGCTTTCTTT. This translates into CAISQTGDTEAFF.

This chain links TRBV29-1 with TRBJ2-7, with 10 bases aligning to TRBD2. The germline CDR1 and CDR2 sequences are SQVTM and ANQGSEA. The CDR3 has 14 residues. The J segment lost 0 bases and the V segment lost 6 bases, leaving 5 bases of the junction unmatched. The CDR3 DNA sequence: TGCAGCGTGTTAGCGGGAGGTAGCTCCTACGAGCAGTACTTC. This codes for CSVLAGGSSYEQYF.

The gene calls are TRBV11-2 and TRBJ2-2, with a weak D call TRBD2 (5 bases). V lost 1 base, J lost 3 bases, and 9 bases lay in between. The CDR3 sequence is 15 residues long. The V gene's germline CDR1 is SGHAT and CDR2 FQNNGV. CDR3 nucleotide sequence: TGTGCCAGCAGCTTAGGGGAGTATTACACCGGGGAGCTGTTTTTT. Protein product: CASSLGEYYTGELFF.

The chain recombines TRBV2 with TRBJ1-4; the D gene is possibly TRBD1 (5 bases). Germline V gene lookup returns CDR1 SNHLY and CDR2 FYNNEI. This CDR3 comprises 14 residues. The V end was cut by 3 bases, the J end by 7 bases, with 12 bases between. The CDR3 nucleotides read TGTGCCAGCAGTGATCGGAGGGGATCTGAAAAACTGTTTTTT. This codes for CASSDRRGSEKLFF. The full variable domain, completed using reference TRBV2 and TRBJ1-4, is EPEVTQTPSHQVTQMGQEVILRCVPISNHLYFYWYRQILGQKVEFLVSFYNNEISEKSEIFDDQFSVERPDGSNFTLKIRSTKLEDSAMYFCASSDRRGSEKLFFGSGTQLSVL.

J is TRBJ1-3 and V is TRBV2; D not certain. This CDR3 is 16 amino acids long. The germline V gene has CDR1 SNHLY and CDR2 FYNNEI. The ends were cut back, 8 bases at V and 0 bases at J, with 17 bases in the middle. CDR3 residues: CASDGGRINSGNTIYF. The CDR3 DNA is TGTGCCAGCGATGGAGGTCGGATTAACTCTGGAAACACCATATATTTT.

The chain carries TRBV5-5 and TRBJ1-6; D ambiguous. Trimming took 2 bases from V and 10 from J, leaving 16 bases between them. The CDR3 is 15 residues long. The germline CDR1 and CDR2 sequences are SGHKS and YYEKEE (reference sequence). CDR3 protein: CASSFSNSPGSPLHF. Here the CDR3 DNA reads TGTGCCAGCAGCTTCTCGAACAGTCCGGGATCACCCCTCCACTTT.

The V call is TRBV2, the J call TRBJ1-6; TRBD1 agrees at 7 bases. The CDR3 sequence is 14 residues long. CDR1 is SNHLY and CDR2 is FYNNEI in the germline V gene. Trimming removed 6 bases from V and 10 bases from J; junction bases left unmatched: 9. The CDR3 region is CASSPTGVGSPLHF. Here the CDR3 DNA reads TGTGCCAGCAGCCCCACAGGGGTAGGATCACCCCTCCACTTT.

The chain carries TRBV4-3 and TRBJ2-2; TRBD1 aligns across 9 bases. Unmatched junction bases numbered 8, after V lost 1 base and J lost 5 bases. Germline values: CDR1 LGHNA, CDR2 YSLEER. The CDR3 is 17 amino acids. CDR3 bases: TGCGCCAGCAGCCAAGTAAGGGACAGGGAAGGGACCGGGGAGCTGTTTTTT. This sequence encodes CASSQVRDREGTGELFF.

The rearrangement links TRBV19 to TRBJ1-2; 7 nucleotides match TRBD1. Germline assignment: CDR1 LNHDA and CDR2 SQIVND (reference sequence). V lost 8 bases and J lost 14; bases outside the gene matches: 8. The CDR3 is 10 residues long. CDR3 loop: CASGRTGTTF. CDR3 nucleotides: TGTGCCAGTGGGAGGACAGGTACAACCTTC.

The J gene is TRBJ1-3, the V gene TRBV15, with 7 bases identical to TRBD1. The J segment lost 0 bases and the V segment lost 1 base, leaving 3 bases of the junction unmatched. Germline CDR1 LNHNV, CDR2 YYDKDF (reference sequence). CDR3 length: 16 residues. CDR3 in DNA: TGTGCCACCAGCAGAGGGGACAGCAACTCTGGAAACACCATATATTTT. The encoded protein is CATSRGDSNSGNTIYF.

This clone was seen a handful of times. The CDR3 loop reads CASRRTGIGKLFF. DNA of the CDR3: TGTGCCAGCAGGCGGACAGGGATCGGAAAACTGTTTTTT. This chain joins TRBV6-1 and TRBJ1-4, with 8 positions matching TRBD1. The CDR3 contains 13 residues. The germline gives CDR1 MNHNS, CDR2 SASEGT. V gave up 6 bases and J gave up 10 bases; unmatched junction bases: 7.

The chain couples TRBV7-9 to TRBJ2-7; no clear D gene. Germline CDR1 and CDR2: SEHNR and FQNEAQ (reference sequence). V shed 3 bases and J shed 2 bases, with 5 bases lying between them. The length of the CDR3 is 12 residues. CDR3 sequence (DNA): TGTGCCAGCAGCTTGGCCACCTACGAGCAGTACTTC. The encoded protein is CASSLATYEQYF.

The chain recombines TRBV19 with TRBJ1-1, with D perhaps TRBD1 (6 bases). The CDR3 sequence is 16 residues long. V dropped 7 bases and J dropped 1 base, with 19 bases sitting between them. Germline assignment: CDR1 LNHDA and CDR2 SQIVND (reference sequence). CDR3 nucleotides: TGTGCCAGTAATGGGGGCGCGGGAGGTAAGAACACTGAAGCTTTCTTT. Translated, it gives CASNGGAGGKNTEAFF.